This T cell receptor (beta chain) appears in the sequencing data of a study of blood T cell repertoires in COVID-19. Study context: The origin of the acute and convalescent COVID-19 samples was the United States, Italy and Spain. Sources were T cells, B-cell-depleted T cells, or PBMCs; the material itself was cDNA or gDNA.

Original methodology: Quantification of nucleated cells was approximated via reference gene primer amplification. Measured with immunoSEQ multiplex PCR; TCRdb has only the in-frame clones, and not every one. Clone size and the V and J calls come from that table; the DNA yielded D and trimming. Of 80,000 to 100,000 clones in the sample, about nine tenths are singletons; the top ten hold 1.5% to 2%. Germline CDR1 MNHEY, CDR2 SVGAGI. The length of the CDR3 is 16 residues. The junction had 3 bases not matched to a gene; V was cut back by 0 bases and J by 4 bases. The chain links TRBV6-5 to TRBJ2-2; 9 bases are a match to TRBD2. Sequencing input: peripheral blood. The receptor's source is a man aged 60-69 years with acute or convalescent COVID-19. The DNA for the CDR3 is TGTGCCAGCAGTTACTCGGGACTAGCATCCACCGGGGAGCTGTTTTTT. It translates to CASSYSGLASTGELFF.